This T cell receptor beta chain was identified during a study of T cell responses to AZD1222 COVID-19 vaccine. General study findings and limits: Mostly white British, mostly female donors; authors suggested clonal diversity may be underestimated. Spike-specific TCR breadth and depth were elevated following two AZD1222 doses. Dominant at 160-218 and 743-854, vaccine-associated CD4 TCRs also spanned spike.

Assay: immunoSEQ multiplex PCR; the TCRdb copy retains only in-frame clones and omits some. Found here are more than 150,000 clones, roughly nine tenths of them singletons; the top ten hold about 1.6%. A remark on this clone: Its antigen is unknown.

The clonotype comes from an adult in good health. Sequencing was performed on peripheral blood, taken on day 0 of AZD1222 vaccination.

The DNA of the CDR3 is TGTGCCACCAGTGATTTGATAGGGGTAAAGGAAAAACTGTTTTTT. This encodes CATSDLIGVKEKLFF. This chain joins TRBV24-1 and TRBJ1-4; D may be TRBD1 (5 bases). This CDR3 region has 15 residues. V gave up 0 bases and J gave up 8 bases, with 12 bases separating them. Germline-derived CDR1 and CDR2 are KGHDR and SFDVKD.